The T cell receptor (beta chain) described here comes from a study of OX40 agonist ivuxolimab in advanced cancers. Study-level points and caveats: In the 0.1 to 3.0 mg/kg range, CD4+ and CD8+ blood T cells had expanded clonally by week 6.

Data came from immunoSEQ multiplex PCR; TCRdb stores just in-frame clones and leaves some out. Altogether tens of thousands of clones are present, approximately 90% being singletons, with the ten largest covering roughly an eighth. The table lists this clone with a few counts. Its specificity is not known. This CDR3 is built from 15 residues. The junction had 4 bases not matched to a gene; V was cut back by 6 bases and J by 4 bases. The germline V gene has CDR1 MNHEY and CDR2 SVGAGI. The sequencing used CD4+ or CD8+ T cells sorted from blood, collected in a trial of the OX40 agonist ivuxolimab. The V gene is TRBV6-5, the J gene TRBJ2-1, with TRBD2 matching 12 bases. The TCR sequence derives from an adult with an advanced solid tumor such as melanoma, head and neck, liver or kidney cancer. The DNA of the CDR3 is TGTGCCAGCAGCCGACTAGCGGGAGAGTACAATGAGCAGTTCTTC. This gives the protein CASSRLAGEYNEQFF.